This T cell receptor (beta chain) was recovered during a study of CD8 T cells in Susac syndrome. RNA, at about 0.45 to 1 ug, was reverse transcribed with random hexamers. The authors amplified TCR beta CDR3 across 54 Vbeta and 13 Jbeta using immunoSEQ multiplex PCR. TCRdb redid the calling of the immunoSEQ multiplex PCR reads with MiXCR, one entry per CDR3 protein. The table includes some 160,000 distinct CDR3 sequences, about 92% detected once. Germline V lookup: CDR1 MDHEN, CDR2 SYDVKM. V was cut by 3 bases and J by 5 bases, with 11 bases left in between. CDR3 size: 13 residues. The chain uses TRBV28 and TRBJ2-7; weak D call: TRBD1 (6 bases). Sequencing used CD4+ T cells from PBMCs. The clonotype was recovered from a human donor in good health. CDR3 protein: CASSLGHSNEQYF. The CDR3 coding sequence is TGTGCCAGCAGTTTGGGACACTCTAACGAGCAGTACTTC.